A selection of T cell receptor beta chains follows, all from one sample in a study of human T cells and chemical hapten exposure. TCRdb fed the RACE reads into MiXCR, producing one record per CDR3 protein. The sample consists of 60,000 to 80,000 distinct CDR3 sequences, approximately 35% of them appearing once. This sample comprised whole blood, obtained in connection with sensitization to the hapten diphenylcyclopropenone (DPC). The receptors originated from a man aged 35-49 years with alopecia areata. Some clones in this sample may be carry-over from other donors' samples. Both conserved end residues are part of each CDR3. Each record gives: clone size, J gene, D gene, CDR3 length, V gene, CDR3 protein, CDR3 DNA. The D gene is left open where the match is weak. Rows give clone size only sometimes, using once, few, many, or a class for an expanded clone.

NA | TRBJ1-4 | NA | 14 | TRBV12-3/TRBV12-4 | CASSLRGSNEKLFF | TGTGCCAGCAGTTTGAGGGGCAGTAATGAAAAACTGTTTTTT
few | TRBJ1-5 | NA | 15 | TRBV5-5 | CASSHGPYPNQPQHF | TGTGCCAGCAGCCATGGACCGTATCCCAATCAGCCCCAGCATTTT
few | TRBJ2-7 | NA | 14 | TRBV12-3/TRBV12-4 | CASARGSGGYEQYF | TGTGCCAGCGCACGCGGGTCCGGCGGATACGAGCAGTACTTC
NA | TRBJ2-1 | NA | 13 | TRBV7-2 | CASSRRTDNEQFF | TGTGCCAGCAGCCGAAGAACAGACAATGAGCAGTTCTTC
NA | TRBJ2-7 | TRBD1 | 16 | TRBV4-2 | CASSRTDSGTGFEQYF | TGTGCCAGCAGCCGGACTGACTCCGGGACAGGGTTCGAGCAGTACTTC
NA | TRBJ2-7 | TRBD2 | 14 | TRBV5-4 | CASSITGTSDEQYF | TGTGCCAGCAGCATTACCGGGACTAGCGACGAGCAGTACTTC
few | TRBJ1-4 | NA | 13 | TRBV27 | CASSFFPGRQLFF | TGTGCCAGCAGTTTTTTTCCGGGACGACAACTGTTTTTT
NA | TRBJ2-3 | NA | 12 | TRBV18 | CASSQSTDTQYF | TGTGCCAGCTCTCAGAGCACAGATACGCAGTATTTT
NA | TRBJ2-7 | TRBD2 | 12 | TRBV5-1 | CASSPGTNEQYF | TGCGCCAGCAGCCCCGGGACTAACGAGCAGTACTTC
NA | TRBJ1-5 | NA | 15 | TRBV19 | CASSWTDPSNQPQHF | TGTGCCAGTAGTTGGACAGACCCTAGCAATCAGCCCCAGCATTTT
NA | TRBJ2-7 | TRBD2 | 13 | TRBV28 | CASSLAGESEQYF | TGTGCCAGCAGTTTAGCGGGAGAGTCGGAGCAGTACTTC
NA | TRBJ2-4 | NA | 17 | TRBV6-2/TRBV6-3 | CASSWGSGSGGKNIQYF | TGTGCCAGCAGTTGGGGTTCAGGGAGCGGAGGCAAAAACATTCAGTACTTC
NA | TRBJ2-3 | NA | 15 | TRBV27 | CASSFRDPITDTQYF | TGTGCCAGCAGTTTTAGGGACCCCATCACGGATACGCAGTATTTT
NA | TRBJ2-1 | NA | 14 | TRBV21-1 | CASSNPTGPYEQFF | TGTGCCAGCAGCAACCCCACAGGGCCATACGAGCAGTTCTTC
few | TRBJ2-7 | TRBD1 | 15 | TRBV4-1 | CASSLRQGSSYEQYF | TGCGCCAGCAGCCTCCGACAGGGGAGCTCCTACGAGCAGTACTTC
NA | TRBJ2-6 | NA | 15 | TRBV12-3/TRBV12-4 | CASSGRLPGANVLTF | TGTGCCAGCAGCGGTCGCTTACCTGGGGCCAACGTCCTGACTTTC
NA | TRBJ1-1 | NA | 13 | TRBV2 | CASSEGQDYKAFF | TGTGCCAGCAGTGAAGGACAGGACTATAAAGCTTTCTTT
NA | TRBJ2-5 | NA | 13 | TRBV3-1 | CASSQGQQETQYF | TGTGCCAGCAGCCAAGGACAGCAAGAGACCCAGTACTTC
NA | TRBJ2-6 | NA | 16 | TRBV5-4 | CASSPAAGTGANVLTF | TGTGCCAGCAGCCCGGCGGCCGGAACTGGGGCCAACGTCCTGACTTTC
few | TRBJ1-5 | TRBD1 | 17 | TRBV23-1 | CASNNPSEGASNQPQHF | TGCGCCAGCAATAACCCCTCGGAGGGGGCAAGCAATCAGCCCCAGCATTTT
NA | TRBJ2-4 | TRBD2 | 16 | TRBV6-6 | CASSPLAGVVKNIQYF | TGTGCCAGCAGTCCCTTAGCGGGAGTGGTCAAAAACATTCAGTACTTC
NA | TRBJ2-4 | TRBD2 | 17 | TRBV28 | CASSTSGSAGAKNIQYF | TGTGCCAGTTCGACTAGCGGCAGCGCCGGAGCCAAAAACATTCAGTACTTC
few | TRBJ1-5 | TRBD1 | 15 | TRBV16 | CASSRSQGSNQPQHF | TGTGCCAGCAGCCGATCACAGGGGAGCAATCAGCCCCAGCATTTT
few | TRBJ2-5 | NA | 11 | TRBV18 | CASSPTETQYF | TGTGCCAGCTCACCAACAGAGACCCAGTACTTC
NA | TRBJ2-5 | TRBD1 | 15 | TRBV27 | CASSFWTGSTETQYF | TGTGCCAGCAGTTTTTGGACAGGGTCTACAGAGACCCAGTACTTC
once | TRBJ2-3 | TRBD1 | 13 | TRBV7-9 | CASSLTGGDTQYF | TGTGCCAGCAGCTTAACAGGGGGAGATACGCAGTATTTT
many | TRBJ2-3 | TRBD2 | 14 | TRBV7-9 | CASSSGLAGHTQYF | TGTGCCAGCAGCTCCGGACTAGCGGGACACACGCAGTATTTT